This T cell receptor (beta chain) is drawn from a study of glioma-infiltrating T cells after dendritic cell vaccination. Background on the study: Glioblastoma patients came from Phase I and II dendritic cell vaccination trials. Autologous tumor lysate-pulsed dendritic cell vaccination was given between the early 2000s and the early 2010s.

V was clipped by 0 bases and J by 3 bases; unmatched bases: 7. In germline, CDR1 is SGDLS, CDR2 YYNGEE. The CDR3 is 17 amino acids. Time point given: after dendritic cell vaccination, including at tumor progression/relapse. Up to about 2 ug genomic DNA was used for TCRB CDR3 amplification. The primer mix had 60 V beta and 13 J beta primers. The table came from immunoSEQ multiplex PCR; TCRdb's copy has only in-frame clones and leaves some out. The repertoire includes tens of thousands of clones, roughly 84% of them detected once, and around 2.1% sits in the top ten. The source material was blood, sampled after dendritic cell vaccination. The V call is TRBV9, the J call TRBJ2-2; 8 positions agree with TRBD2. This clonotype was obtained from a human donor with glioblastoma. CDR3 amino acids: CASSVGVAGSDTGELFF. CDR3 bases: TGTGCCAGCAGCGTAGGAGTAGCGGGATCAGACACCGGGGAGCTGTTTTTT.